The 10 T cell receptor beta chains presented below share a single source sample, sequenced in a study of blood T cell repertoires in COVID-19. Libraries were prepared by immunoSEQ multiplex PCR; TCRdb keeps only in-frame clonotypes and omits some of them. The data show over 300,000 clones, almost 90% seen once. Sequencing was performed on peripheral blood. The receptors originated from a man in his late teens or twenties with active or convalescent COVID-19.

The chain carries TRBV9 and TRBJ2-7; no clear D. Trimming cost V 0 bases and J 0 bases, with 10 bases left between them. CDR1 is SGDLS, CDR2 YYNGEE, per germline. The CDR3 runs 15 residues. CDR3 nucleotide sequence: TGTGCCAGCAGCGTAGACGGGTCCCGCTCCTACGAGCAGTACTTC. Translated, it gives CASSVDGSRSYEQYF.

V is TRBV28 and J is TRBJ1-1; D is unresolved. This CDR3 is 12 amino acids long. The germline gives CDR1 MDHEN, CDR2 SYDVKM. The V and J ends lost 10 bases and 2 bases respectively, with 11 bases between them. CDR3 in amino acids: CATTEGNTEAFF. The CDR3 nucleotides are TGTGCCACCACGGAGGGTAACACTGAAGCTTTCTTT. The full variable domain, completed using reference TRBV28 and TRBJ1-1, is DVKVTQSSRYLVKRTGEKVFLECVQDMDHENMFWYRQDPGLGLRLIYFSYDVKMKEKGDIPEGYSVSREKKERFSLILESASTNQTSMYLCATTEGNTEAFFGQGTRLTVV.

The chain uses TRBV18 and TRBJ2-2; D ambiguous. Trimming stripped 3 bases from V and 3 bases from J, with 5 bases between. There are 13 residues in the CDR3. Per germline, CDR1 KGHSH and CDR2 LQKENI. This CDR3 reads CASSPLDTGELFF. CDR3 in DNA: TGTGCCAGCTCACCTCTCGACACCGGGGAGCTGTTTTTT.

J is TRBJ1-1 and V is TRBV6-5; 7 bases align to TRBD1. With 7 bases clipped from V and 4 bases from J, the junction kept 9 bases outside the gene matches. This CDR3 spans 14 amino acids. The germline gives CDR1 MNHEY, CDR2 SVGAGI. The CDR3 loop reads CASNFQPGGTEAFF. In nucleotides, the CDR3 is TGTGCCAGCAACTTCCAACCAGGGGGCACTGAAGCTTTCTTT.

V gene TRBV7-9 combines with J gene TRBJ2-7, with D uncertain. The germline CDR1 and CDR2 sequences are SEHNR and FQNEAQ (reference sequence). The CDR3 runs 11 residues. The V end was cut by 5 bases, the J end by 3 bases, with 5 bases between. The CDR3, as DNA: TGTGCCAGCAGCGCGAGCTACGAGCAGTACTTC. Its protein is CASSASYEQYF.

This clone appeared a single time. This chain connects TRBV15 to TRBJ2-1; TRBD2 is a possible D gene (5 bases). Trimming cost V 2 bases and J 5 bases, with 10 bases left between them. CDR1 and CDR2 from the germline V gene are LNHNV and YYDKDF (reference sequence). The CDR3 is 14 amino acids. CDR3 region: CATSRPAGNNEQFF. CDR3 nucleotide sequence: TGTGCCACCAGCAGACCGGCCGGGAACAATGAGCAGTTCTTC.

The V call is TRBV3-1 (or the pseudogene TRBV3-2), the J call TRBJ2-3, with 8 bases matching TRBD2. Trimming took 2 bases from V and 11 from J; bases not matched to a gene: 0. Germline-derived CDR1 and CDR2 are LGHDT and YNNKEL (reference sequence). The CDR3 extends over 11 amino acids. The CDR3 bases are TGTGCCAGCAGCCAACGGGGGGGGCAGTATTTT. As protein: CASSQRGGQYF.

The rearrangement links TRBV10-1 to TRBJ2-7, with TRBD1 as a possible D gene (6 bases). The CDR3 is 15 amino acids. Germline CDR1 is WNHNN and CDR2 is SYGVQD (reference sequence). Trimming cost V 6 bases and J 4 bases, with 19 bases left between them. In DNA form, the CDR3 reads TGCGCCAGCAGCCCAATCGACAGGCCCGGGTACGAGCAGTACTTC. Its translation is CASSPIDRPGYEQYF.

The V call is TRBV19, the J call TRBJ2-3; D is unresolved. The CDR3 is 15 residues long. V was clipped by 0 bases and J by 4 bases, with 11 bases between them. Germline V gene lookup returns CDR1 LNHDA and CDR2 SQIVND (reference sequence). DNA of the CDR3: TGTGCCAGTAGTATAGATCCGGGTTTAGCAGATACGCAGTATTTT. Encoded protein: CASSIDPGLADTQYF.

The rearrangement links TRBV7-8 to TRBJ1-5; tentative D call: TRBD1 (5 bases). This CDR3 has 14 residues. Germline values: CDR1 SGHVS, CDR2 FQNEAQ. V gave up 5 bases and J gave up 4 bases, with 12 bases separating them. CDR3 region: CASSLQVPNQPQHF. CDR3 DNA sequence: TGTGCCAGCAGCCTACAGGTCCCTAATCAGCCCCAGCATTTT.